These 9 T cell receptor beta chains came from one sample sequenced in a study of cytomegalovirus exposure and HLA in healthy donors. Generated by immunoSEQ multiplex PCR, the TCRdb table keeps only in-frame clones and is missing some. Counted here are under 200,000 clones, under 95% occurring once; the ten biggest clones make up about 3%. Sequenced material: PBMCs. The receptors stem from a woman younger than 30 in good health and CMV-seropositive.

Written as DNA, the CDR3 is TGTGCCAGCAGGGGGGCGGGGGTCCAAGAGACCCAGTACTTC. The encoded protein is CASRGAGVQETQYF. The genes are TRBV2 and TRBJ2-5, with D possibly matching TRBD2 (7 bases). The CDR3 spans 14 residues. V lost 6 bases and J 1 base, leaving 12 bases between the germline ends. Germline CDR1 and CDR2: SNHLY and FYNNEI. Drawing the rest from reference TRBV2 and TRBJ2-5, the complete variable domain is EPEVTQTPSHQVTQMGQEVILRCVPISNHLYFYWYRQILGQKVEFLVSFYNNEISEKSEIFDDQFSVERPDGSNFTLKIRSTKLEDSAMYFCASRGAGVQETQYFGPGTRLLVL.

The chain uses TRBV18 and TRBJ1-2; no definite D call. CDR1 is KGHSH and CDR2 is LQKENI in the germline V gene. Trimming removed 6 bases from V and 8 bases from J, with 16 bases in between. The CDR3 spans 13 residues. The CDR3 spells CASSPASQRGYTF. CDR3 coding DNA: TGTGCCAGCTCGCCCGCTAGCCAACGGGGCTACACCTTC.

The genes are TRBV5-4 and TRBJ2-3; 7 positions agree with TRBD1. CDR1 and CDR2 from the germline V gene are SGHNT and YYREEE (reference sequence). After removal of 5 bases from V and 5 bases from J, the junction contained 5 bases not matched to a gene. There are 13 residues in the CDR3. The CDR3 DNA reads TGTGCCAGCAGACCACAGGGGATAGATACGCAGTATTTT. Protein: CASRPQGIDTQYF. Supplemented by reference TRBV5-4 and TRBJ2-3, the full variable domain reads ETGVTQSPTHLIKTRGQQVTLRCSSQSGHNTVSWYQQALGQGPQFIFQYYREEENGRGNFPPRFSGLQFPNYSSELNVNALELDDSALYLCASRPQGIDTQYFGPGTRLTVL.

This clone was counted once. V gene TRBV6-6 combines with J gene TRBJ2-7, with 7 bases aligning to TRBD1. The CDR3 loop spans 13 amino acids. V lost 6 bases, J lost 1 base, and 3 bases stayed unmatched. CDR1 is MNHNY, CDR2 SVGAGI, per germline (reference sequence). CDR3 DNA: TGTGCCAGCAGGGGGGACAGTTCCTACGAGCAGTACTTC. Its protein product is CASRGDSSYEQYF.

The sample holds one count of this clone. The CDR3 coding sequence is TGCGCCAGCAGCTTGGCGCTGCCGAGGGCAGATACGCAGTATTTT. Translating gives CASSLALPRADTQYF. The chain joins TRBV5-1 to TRBJ2-3; a weak D match, TRBD2 (5 bases). Between the trimmed V and J ends, which lost 0 bases and 4 bases, there was a span of 12 bases. Per the germline V gene, CDR1 is SGHRS and CDR2 is YFSETQ. The CDR3 is made up of 15 amino acids.

J is TRBJ1-6 and V is TRBV30; D not resolved. There are 15 residues in the CDR3. Trimming shortened V by 5 bases and J by 0 bases, and 11 bases separated the two germline ends. Looked up from germline, CDR1 is GTSNPN and CDR2 is SVGIG (reference sequence). The CDR3 protein is CAWRQTSSYNSPLHF. CDR3 coding DNA: TGTGCCTGGCGGCAGACTAGCTCCTATAATTCACCCCTCCACTTT.

V and J are TRBV5-6 and TRBJ2-2, with TRBD2 matching over 8 bases. Germline-derived CDR1 and CDR2 are SGHDT and YYEEEE. The CDR3 loop spans 16 amino acids. Germline trimming cut 4 bases from V and 1 base from J; bases unmatched to any gene: 6. CDR3 coding DNA: TGTGCCAGCAGCCGCGGACTAGCCGGGAACACCGGGGAGCTGTTTTTT. Its translation: CASSRGLAGNTGELFF. The full variable domain, rest sourced from reference TRBV5-6 and TRBJ2-2, is DAGVTQSPTHLIKTRGQQVTLRCSPKSGHDTVSWYQQALGQGPQFIFQYYEEEERQRGNFPDRFSGHQFPNYSSELNVNALLLGDSALYLCASSRGLAGNTGELFFGEGSRLTVL.

This clone has just one count. V gene TRBV6-5 combines with J gene TRBJ1-4, with D hard to call. Germline V gene data show CDR1 as MNHEY and CDR2 as SVGAGI. The CDR3 contains 14 residues. The V end lost 2 bases, the J end lost 4 bases, and 8 bases lay between the germline ends. The CDR3 reads CASSYVADNEKLFF. The CDR3 DNA reads TGTGCCAGCAGTTACGTGGCAGATAATGAAAAACTGTTTTTT.

V usage is TRBV12-5 and J usage is TRBJ2-3; D possibly corresponds to TRBD1 (5 bases). Trimming stripped 2 bases from V and 1 base from J, with 22 bases between. Germline CDR1 is LGHNT and CDR2 is FRNRAP. The CDR3 sequence is 19 residues long. The CDR3 region has the DNA TGTGCTAGTGGTTTGCCCCCGAGACAGATGTCTTCTGGCACAGATACGCAGTATTTT. As protein: CASGLPPRQMSSGTDTQYF.